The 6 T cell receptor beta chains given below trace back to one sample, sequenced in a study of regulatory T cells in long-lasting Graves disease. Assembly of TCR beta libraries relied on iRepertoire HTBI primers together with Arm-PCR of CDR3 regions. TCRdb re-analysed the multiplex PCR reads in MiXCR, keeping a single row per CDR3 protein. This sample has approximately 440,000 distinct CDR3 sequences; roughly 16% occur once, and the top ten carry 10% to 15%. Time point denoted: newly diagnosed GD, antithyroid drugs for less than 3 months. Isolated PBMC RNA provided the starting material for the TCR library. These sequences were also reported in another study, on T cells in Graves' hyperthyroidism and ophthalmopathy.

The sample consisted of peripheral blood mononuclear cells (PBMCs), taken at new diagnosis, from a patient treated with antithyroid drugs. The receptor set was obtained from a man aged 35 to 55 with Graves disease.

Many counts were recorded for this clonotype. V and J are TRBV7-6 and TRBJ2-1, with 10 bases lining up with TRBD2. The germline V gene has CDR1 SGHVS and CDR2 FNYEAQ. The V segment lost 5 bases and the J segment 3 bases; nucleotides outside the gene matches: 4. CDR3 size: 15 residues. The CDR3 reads CASSQLAGIYNEQFF. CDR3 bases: TGTGCCAGCAGCCAACTAGCGGGAATCTACAATGAGCAGTTCTTC.

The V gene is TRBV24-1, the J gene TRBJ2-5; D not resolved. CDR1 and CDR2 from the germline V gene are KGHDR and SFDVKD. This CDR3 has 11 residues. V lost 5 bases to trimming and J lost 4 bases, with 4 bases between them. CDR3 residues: CATSGGETQYF. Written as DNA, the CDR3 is TGTGCCACCAGTGGCGGAGAGACCCAGTACTTC.

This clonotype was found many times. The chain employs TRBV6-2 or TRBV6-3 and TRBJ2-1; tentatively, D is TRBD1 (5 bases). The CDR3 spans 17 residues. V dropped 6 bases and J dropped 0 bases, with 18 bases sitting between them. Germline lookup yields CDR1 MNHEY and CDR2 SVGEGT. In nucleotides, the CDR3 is TGTGCCAGCAGCCCTCATGATGGGGCTAGCTCCTACAATGAGCAGTTCTTC. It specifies CASSPHDGASSYNEQFF.

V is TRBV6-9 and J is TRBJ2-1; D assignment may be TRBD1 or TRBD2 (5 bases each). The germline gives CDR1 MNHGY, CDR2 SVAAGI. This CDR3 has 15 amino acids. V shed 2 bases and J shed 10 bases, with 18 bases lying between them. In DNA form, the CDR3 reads TGTGCCAGCAGTTATACCTTACGGGACGTCCAAGAGCAGTTCTTC. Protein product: CASSYTLRDVQEQFF.

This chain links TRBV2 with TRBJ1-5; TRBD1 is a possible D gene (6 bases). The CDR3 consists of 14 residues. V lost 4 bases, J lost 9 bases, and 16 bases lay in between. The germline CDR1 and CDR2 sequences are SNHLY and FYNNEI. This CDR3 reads CASSVRQVRGPQHF. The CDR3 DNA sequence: TGTGCCAGCAGTGTGAGACAGGTTCGGGGGCCCCAGCATTTT.

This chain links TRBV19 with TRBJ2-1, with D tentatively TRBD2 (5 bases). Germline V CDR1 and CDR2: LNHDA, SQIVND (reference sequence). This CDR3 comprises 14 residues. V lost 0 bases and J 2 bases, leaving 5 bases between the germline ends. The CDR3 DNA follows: TGTGCCAGTAGTATAGATAGCGCCTACAATGAGCAGTTCTTC. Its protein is CASSIDSAYNEQFF.